This TCR beta chain was captured in a study of shared clonotypes between healthy human individuals. Produced via immunoSEQ multiplex PCR; TCRdb's table is partial and in-frame only. Counted here are roughly 720,000 clones, 80% to 95% occurring once; the ten biggest clones make up about 34%. Specimen: memory CD8+ T cells from PBMCs. Subset here: CD45RO+ cells pooled with CCR7-negative TemRA cells. The sequence was collected from a man younger than 30 in good health. Some clones in this sample may be carry-over from other donors' samples.

CDR3: CASSFAGTGYYEQYF. CDR3 nucleotides: TGTGCCAGCAGCTTCGCCGGGACAGGGTACTACGAGCAGTACTTC. The J gene is TRBJ2-7, the V gene TRBV27, with 9 nucleotides matching TRBD1. The length of the CDR3 is 15 residues. The germline CDR1 and CDR2 sequences are MNHEY and SMNVEV (reference sequence). The ends lost 6 bases at V and 3 bases at J; junction bases unmatched: 9.